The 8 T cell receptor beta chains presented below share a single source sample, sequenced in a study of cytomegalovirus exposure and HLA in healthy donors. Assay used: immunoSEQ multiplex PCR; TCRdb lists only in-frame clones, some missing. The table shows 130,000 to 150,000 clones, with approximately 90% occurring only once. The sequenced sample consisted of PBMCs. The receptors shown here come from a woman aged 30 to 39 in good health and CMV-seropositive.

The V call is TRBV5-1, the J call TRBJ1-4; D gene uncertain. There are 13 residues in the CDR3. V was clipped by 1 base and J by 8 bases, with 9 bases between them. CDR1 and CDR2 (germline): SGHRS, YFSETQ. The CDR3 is CASSLPEGEKLFF. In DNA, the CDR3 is TGCGCCAGCAGCTTGCCTGAGGGCGAAAAACTGTTTTTT.

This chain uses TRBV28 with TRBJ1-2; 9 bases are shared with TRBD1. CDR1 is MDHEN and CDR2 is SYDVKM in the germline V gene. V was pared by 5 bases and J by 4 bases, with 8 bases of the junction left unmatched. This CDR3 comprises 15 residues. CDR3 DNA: TGTGCCAGCAGTACGGGACAGGGCAGGGGCTATGGCTACACCTTC. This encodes CASSTGQGRGYGYTF.

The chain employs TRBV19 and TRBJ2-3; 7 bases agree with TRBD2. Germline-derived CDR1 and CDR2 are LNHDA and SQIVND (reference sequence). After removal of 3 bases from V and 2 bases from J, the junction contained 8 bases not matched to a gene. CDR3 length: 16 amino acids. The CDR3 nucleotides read TGTGCCAGTAGTATTTTTGGGCTAGCGGACACAGATACGCAGTATTTT. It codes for CASSIFGLADTDTQYF.

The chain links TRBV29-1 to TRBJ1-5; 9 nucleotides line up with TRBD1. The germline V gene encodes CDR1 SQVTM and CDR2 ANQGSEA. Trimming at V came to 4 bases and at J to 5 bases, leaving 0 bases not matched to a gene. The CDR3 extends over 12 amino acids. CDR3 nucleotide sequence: TGCAGCGTTGGGGACAGGGATCAGCCCCAGCATTTT. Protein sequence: CSVGDRDQPQHF.

CDR3 bases: TGTGCCAGCACCACCTCCCCGCGGGCTAGCGGCTACACCTTC. Encoded protein: CASTTSPRASGYTF. The genes are TRBV28 and TRBJ1-2; no reliable D call. The CDR3 totals 14 residues. The germline CDR1 and CDR2 sequences are MDHEN and SYDVKM. Trimming shortened V by 7 bases and J by 8 bases, and 20 bases separated the two germline ends.

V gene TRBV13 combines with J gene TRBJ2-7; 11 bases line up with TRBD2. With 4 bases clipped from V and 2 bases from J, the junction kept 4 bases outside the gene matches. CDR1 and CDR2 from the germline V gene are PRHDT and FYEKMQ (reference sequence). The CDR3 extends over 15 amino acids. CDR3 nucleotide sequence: TGTGCCAGCAGCTACAGGACTAGCGGGCCCTACGAGCAGTACTTC. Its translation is CASSYRTSGPYEQYF.

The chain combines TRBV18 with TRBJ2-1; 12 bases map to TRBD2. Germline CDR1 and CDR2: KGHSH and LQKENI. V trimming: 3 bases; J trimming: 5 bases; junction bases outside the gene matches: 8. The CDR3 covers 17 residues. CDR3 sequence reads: CASSPGRSSGRDNEQFF. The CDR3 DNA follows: TGTGCCAGCTCACCGGGAAGGTCTAGCGGGAGGGACAATGAGCAGTTCTTC.

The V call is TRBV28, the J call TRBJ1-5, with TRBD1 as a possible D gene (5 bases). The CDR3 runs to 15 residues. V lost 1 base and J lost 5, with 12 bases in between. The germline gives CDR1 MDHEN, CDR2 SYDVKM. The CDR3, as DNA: TGTGCCAGCAGTTTATTGTCCAGGGCAGATCAGCCCCAGCATTTT. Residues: CASSLLSRADQPQHF.